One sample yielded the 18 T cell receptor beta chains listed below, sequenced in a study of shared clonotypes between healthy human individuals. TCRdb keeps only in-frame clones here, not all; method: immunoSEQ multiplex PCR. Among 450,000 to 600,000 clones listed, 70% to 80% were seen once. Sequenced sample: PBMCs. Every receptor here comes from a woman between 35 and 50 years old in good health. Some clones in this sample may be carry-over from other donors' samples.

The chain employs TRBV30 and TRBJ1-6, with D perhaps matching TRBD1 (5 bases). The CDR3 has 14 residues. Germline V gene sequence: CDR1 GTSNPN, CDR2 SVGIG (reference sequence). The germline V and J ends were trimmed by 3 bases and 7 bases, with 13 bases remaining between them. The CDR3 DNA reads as TGTGCCTGGAGCGCCGGGACGGCAAATTCACCCCTCCACTTT. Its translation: CAWSAGTANSPLHF.

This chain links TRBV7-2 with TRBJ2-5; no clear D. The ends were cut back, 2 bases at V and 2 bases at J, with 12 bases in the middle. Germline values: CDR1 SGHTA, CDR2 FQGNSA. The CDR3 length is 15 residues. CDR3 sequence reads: CASSLSPAIQETQYF. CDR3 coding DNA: TGTGCCAGCAGCTTAAGCCCAGCGATTCAAGAGACCCAGTACTTC.

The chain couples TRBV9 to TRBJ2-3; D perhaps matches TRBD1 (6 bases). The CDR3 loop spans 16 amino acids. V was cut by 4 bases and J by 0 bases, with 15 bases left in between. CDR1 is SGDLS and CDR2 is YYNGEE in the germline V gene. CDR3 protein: CASSFRGVFSTDTQYF. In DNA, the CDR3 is TGTGCCAGCAGCTTCAGGGGTGTCTTTAGCACAGATACGCAGTATTTT. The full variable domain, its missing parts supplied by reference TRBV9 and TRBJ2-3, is DSGVTQTPKHLITATGQRVTLRCSPRSGDLSVYWYQQSLDQGLQFLIQYYNGEERAKGNILERFSAQQFPDLHSELNLSSLELGDSALYFCASSFRGVFSTDTQYFGPGTRLTVL.

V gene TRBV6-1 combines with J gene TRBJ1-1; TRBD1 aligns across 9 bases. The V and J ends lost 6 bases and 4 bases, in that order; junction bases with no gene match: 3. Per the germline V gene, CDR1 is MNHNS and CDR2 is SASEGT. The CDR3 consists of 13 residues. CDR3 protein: CASRPTGGTEAFF. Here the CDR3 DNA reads TGTGCCAGCAGACCGACAGGGGGCACTGAAGCTTTCTTT.

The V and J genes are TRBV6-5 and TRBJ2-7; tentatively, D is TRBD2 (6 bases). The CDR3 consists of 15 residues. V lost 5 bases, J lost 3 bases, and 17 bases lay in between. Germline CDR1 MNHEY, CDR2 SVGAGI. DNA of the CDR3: TGTGCCAGCAGTACTTCCATGGGGCGGGGCTACGAGCAGTACTTC. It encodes CASSTSMGRGYEQYF.

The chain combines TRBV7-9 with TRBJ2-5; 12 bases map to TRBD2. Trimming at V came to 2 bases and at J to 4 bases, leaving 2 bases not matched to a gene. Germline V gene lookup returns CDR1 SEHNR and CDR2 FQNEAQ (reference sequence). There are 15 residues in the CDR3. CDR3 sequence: CASSLQLAGGETQYF. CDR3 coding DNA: TGTGCCAGCAGCTTACAACTAGCGGGAGGAGAGACCCAGTACTTC.

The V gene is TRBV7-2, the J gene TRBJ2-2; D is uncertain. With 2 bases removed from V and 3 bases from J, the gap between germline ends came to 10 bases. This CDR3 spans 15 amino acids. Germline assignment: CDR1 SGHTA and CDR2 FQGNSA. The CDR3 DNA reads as TGTGCCAGCAGCTTAACAGCGACCTACACCGGGGAGCTGTTTTTT. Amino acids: CASSLTATYTGELFF.

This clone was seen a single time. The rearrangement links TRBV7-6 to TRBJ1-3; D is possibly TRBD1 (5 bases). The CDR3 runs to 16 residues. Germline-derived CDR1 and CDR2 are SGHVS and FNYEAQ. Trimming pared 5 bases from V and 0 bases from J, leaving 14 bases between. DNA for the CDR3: TGTGCCAGCAGCCCCCGACAGACCAACTCTGGAAACACCATATATTTT. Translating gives CASSPRQTNSGNTIYF.

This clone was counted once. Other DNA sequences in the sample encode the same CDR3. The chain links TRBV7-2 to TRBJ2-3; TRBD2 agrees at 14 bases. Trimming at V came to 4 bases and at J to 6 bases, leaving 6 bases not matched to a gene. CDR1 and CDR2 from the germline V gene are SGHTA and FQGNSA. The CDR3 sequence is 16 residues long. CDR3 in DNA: TGTGCCAGCAGCTCCCGACTAGCGGGAGGGCCGGATACGCAGTATTTT. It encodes CASSSRLAGGPDTQYF.

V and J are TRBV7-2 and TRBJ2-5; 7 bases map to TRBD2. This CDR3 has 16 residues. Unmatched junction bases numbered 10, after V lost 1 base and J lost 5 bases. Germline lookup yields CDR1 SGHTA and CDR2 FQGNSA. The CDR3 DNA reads TGTGCCAGCAGCTTAGATAAACGGGCCGGGAGGGAGACCCAGTACTTC. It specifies CASSLDKRAGRETQYF.

This CDR3 reads CASSSTTSTRIDTQYF. The CDR3 nucleotides are TGCGCCAGCAGCTCTACGACTAGCACAAGGATAGATACGCAGTATTTT. The chain couples TRBV5-1 to TRBJ2-3, with 7 bases lining up with TRBD2. V lost 3 bases, J lost 5 bases, and 12 bases stayed unmatched. The germline V gene encodes CDR1 SGHRS and CDR2 YFSETQ. The CDR3 contains 16 residues.

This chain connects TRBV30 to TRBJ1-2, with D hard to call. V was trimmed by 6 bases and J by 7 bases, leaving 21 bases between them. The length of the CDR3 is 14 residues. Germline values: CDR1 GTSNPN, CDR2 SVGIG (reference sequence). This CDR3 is CACSLAPPKGGYTF. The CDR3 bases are TGTGCCTGCTCTCTGGCCCCACCGAAGGGTGGCTACACCTTC.

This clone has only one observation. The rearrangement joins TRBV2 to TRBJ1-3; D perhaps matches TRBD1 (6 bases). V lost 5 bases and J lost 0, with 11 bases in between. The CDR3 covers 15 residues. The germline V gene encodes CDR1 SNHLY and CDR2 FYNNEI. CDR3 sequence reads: CASSQGSFSGNTIYF. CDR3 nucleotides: TGTGCCAGCAGTCAGGGGTCTTTCTCTGGAAACACCATATATTTT.

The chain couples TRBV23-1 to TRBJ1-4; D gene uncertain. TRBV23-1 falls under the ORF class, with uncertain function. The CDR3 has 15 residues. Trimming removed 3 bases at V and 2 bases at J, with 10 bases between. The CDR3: CASSQEEVTNEKLFF. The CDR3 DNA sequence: TGCGCCAGCAGTCAGGAAGAGGTCACTAATGAAAAACTGTTTTTT.

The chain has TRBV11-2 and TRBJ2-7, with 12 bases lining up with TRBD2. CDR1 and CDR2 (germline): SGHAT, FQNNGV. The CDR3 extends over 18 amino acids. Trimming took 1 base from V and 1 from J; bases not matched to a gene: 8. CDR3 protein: CASSLVRTSGTYSYEQYF. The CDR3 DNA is TGTGCCAGCAGCTTAGTTCGGACTAGCGGGACTTATTCCTACGAGCAGTACTTC.

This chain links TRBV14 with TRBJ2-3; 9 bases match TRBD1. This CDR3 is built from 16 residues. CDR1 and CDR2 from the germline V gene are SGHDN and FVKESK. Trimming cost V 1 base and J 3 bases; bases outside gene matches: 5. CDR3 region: CASSQGTGQGTDTQYF. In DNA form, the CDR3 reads TGTGCCAGCAGCCAAGGGACGGGACAGGGTACAGATACGCAGTATTTT.

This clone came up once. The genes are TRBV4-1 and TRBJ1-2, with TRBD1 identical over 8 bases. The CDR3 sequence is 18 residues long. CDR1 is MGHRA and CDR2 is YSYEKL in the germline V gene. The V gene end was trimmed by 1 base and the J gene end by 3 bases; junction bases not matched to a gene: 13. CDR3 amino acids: CASSQGGGQGGFHYGYTF. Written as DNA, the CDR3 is TGCGCCAGCAGCCAAGGGGGTGGACAGGGCGGGTTTCACTATGGCTACACCTTC.

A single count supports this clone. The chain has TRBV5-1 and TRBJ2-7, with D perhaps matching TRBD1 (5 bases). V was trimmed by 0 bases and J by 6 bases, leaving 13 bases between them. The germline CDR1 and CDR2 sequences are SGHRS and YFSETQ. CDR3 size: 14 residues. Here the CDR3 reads CASSLVRRAGEQYF. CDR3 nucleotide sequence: TGCGCCAGCAGCTTGGTCCGCAGGGCAGGCGAGCAGTACTTC.